This TCR beta chain was captured in a study of cytomegalovirus exposure and HLA in healthy donors. The PCR made use of 60 Vbeta and 13 Jbeta primers. Method: immunoSEQ multiplex PCR; TCRdb's copy keeps in-frame clones and lacks some. The profile covers 70,000 to 80,000 clones, with approximately 81% appearing a single time and over 7% taken by the ten largest. Whole-study results and caveats: Owing to their indistinguishability, certain V segments, notably TRBV6-2 and TRBV6-3, were excluded.

A word on this clone: Its cognate antigen is unknown.

The germline V gene has CDR1 MNHNS and CDR2 SASEGT. The ends lost 9 bases at V and 7 bases at J; junction bases unmatched: 9. CDR3 length: 14 amino acids. Source material: PBMCs. The source is a woman in her forties in good health and CMV-seropositive. V and J are TRBV6-1 and TRBJ2-2; 9 bases are a match to TRBD1. CDR3 nucleotides: TGTGCCAGAGGGGGACAGGGAGGGAACGGGGAGCTGTTTTTT. Translating it yields CARGGQGGNGELFF.